This TCR beta chain came from a study of T-cell memory formation after mild COVID-19. Study context: Largely, the TCR clusters proved donor specific. Study findings and constraints: CD4+ contracting clones lay mainly in CM and EM, CD8+ ones in EMRA.

TCRdb redid the calling of the 5' RACE reads with MiXCR, one entry per CDR3 protein. The sample yields under 400,000 distinct CDR3 sequences, about 21% seen once. The germline CDR1 and CDR2 sequences are SGHVS and FQNEAQ. Trimming removed 2 bases at V and 1 base at J, with 11 bases between. The CDR3 length is 15 residues. Points on this clonotype: What it recognizes is unknown.

The chain couples TRBV7-8 to TRBJ2-5; maybe TRBD1 (5 bases). Sample: PBMCs or a T cell subset sorted from them (not recorded which). The clonotype was recovered from an adult woman who had mild COVID-19 (a few samples of this study predate the infection). Cell type and time point are not known. The CDR3 here is CASSLRRDSQETQYF. CDR3 DNA sequence: TGTGCCAGCAGCTTAAGGCGAGACAGCCAAGAGACCCAGTACTTC.